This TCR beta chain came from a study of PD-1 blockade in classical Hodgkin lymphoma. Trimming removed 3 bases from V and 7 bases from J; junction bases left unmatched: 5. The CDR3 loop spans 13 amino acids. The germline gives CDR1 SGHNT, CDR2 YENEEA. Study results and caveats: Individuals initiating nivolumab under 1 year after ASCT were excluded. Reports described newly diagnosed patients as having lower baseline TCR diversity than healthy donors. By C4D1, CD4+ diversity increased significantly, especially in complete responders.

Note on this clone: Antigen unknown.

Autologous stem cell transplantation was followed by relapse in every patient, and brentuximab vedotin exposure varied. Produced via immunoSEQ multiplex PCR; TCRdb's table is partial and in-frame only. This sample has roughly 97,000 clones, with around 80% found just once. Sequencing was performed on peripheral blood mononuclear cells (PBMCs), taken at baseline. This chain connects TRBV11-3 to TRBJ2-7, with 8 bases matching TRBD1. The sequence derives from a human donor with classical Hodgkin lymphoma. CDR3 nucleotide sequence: TGTGCCAGCAGCTTCGGGACAGGCCTTGAGCAGTACTTC. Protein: CASSFGTGLEQYF.